The 13 T cell receptor beta chains presented below share a single source sample, sequenced in a study of shared clonotypes between healthy human individuals. Clones were sequenced by immunoSEQ multiplex PCR, and TCRdb holds only the in-frame ones, with some missing. The sample holds some 2,500,000 clones, 85% to 95% seen once. Material for sequencing was naive CD4+ T cells from PBMCs. Regarding subset: CD45RA+ positively selected. The receptors derive from a man aged 18-30 years in good health. Some clones in this sample may be carry-over from other donors' samples.

This chain uses TRBV10-3 with TRBJ1-3, with TRBD1 matching 8 bases. CDR1 is ENHRY and CDR2 is SYGVKD in the germline V gene. The CDR3 extends over 16 amino acids. Losses at the gene ends were 2 bases for V and 2 bases for J; bases not matched to a gene: 5. DNA of the CDR3: TGTGCCATCAGTGAGGGTCCAGGGGGCACTGGAAACACCATATATTTT. The encoded protein is CAISEGPGGTGNTIYF.

The V and J genes are TRBV6-5 and TRBJ2-2; possible D gene TRBD2, 6 bases. The germline V gene encodes CDR1 MNHEY and CDR2 SVGAGI. Trimming pared 0 bases from V and 9 bases from J, leaving 11 bases between. The CDR3 is 14 residues long. CDR3 DNA sequence: TGTGCCAGCAGTTACTCAGCGGGCGACCGGGAGCTGTTTTTT. This encodes CASSYSAGDRELFF.

V usage is TRBV7-9 and J usage is TRBJ2-7; weak D call: TRBD1 (5 bases). Trimming stripped 5 bases from V and 3 bases from J, with 23 bases between. CDR3 length equals 17 residues. Germline CDR1 is SEHNR and CDR2 is FQNEAQ (reference sequence). The CDR3 loop reads CASSQPPTGGLSYEQYF. DNA of the CDR3: TGTGCCAGCAGCCAGCCCCCCACAGGCGGCCTGAGCTACGAGCAGTACTTC. Variable domain in full (rest from reference TRBV7-9 and TRBJ2-7): DTGVSQNPRHKITKRGQNVTFRCDPISEHNRLYWYRQTLGQGPEFLTYFQNEAQLEKSRLLSDRFSAERPKGSFSTLEIQRTEQGDSAMYLCASSQPPTGGLSYEQYFGPGTRLTVT.

A remark on this clone: The same CDR3 is also encoded by other DNA sequences in this sample. This chain uses TRBV7-2 with TRBJ2-3, with D possibly TRBD1 on 6 matching bases. Germline V gene sequence: CDR1 SGHTA, CDR2 FQGNSA. The CDR3 consists of 14 residues. V was pared by 5 bases and J by 0 bases, with 9 bases between. The CDR3 reads CASSITGSTDTQYF. CDR3 in DNA: TGTGCCAGCAGCATCACAGGGAGCACAGATACGCAGTATTTT.

A word on this clone: The sample carries other DNA sequences with the same CDR3. The chain has TRBV9 and TRBJ2-3; TRBD2 matches 9 bases. CDR3 length equals 16 residues. Germline-derived CDR1 and CDR2 are SGDLS and YYNGEE. V trimming: 3 bases; J trimming: 0 bases; junction bases outside the gene matches: 5. DNA of the CDR3: TGTGCCAGCAGCGCCAGACTAGCGGCTAGCACAGATACGCAGTATTTT. This gives the protein CASSARLAASTDTQYF.

The chain links TRBV20-1 to TRBJ2-7, with D hard to call. CDR3 length equals 11 residues. V was clipped by 3 bases and J by 7 bases, with 10 bases between them. Germline CDR1 DFQATT, CDR2 SNEGSKA (reference sequence). CDR3 loop: CSASWVAEQYF. As DNA, the CDR3 is TGCAGTGCTAGTTGGGTCGCAGAGCAGTACTTC.

The chain combines TRBV19 with TRBJ1-2; possibly TRBD1 for D (5 bases). V was pared by 5 bases and J by 0 bases, with 10 bases between. The germline gives CDR1 LNHDA, CDR2 SQIVND (reference sequence). The CDR3 spans 14 residues. CDR3 in amino acids: CASSSGQANYGYTF. DNA of the CDR3: TGTGCCAGTAGTTCAGGGCAAGCTAACTATGGCTACACCTTC.

V is TRBV7-2 and J is TRBJ2-3; D is uncertain. The CDR3 spans 11 residues. The germline V and J ends were trimmed by 4 bases and 8 bases, with 7 bases remaining between them. CDR1 is SGHTA, CDR2 FQGNSA, per germline. In nucleotides, the CDR3 is TGTGCCAGCAGCTCCGTTGCTACGCAGTATTTT. Amino acid sequence: CASSSVATQYF.

This clone appeared once. J is TRBJ1-6 and V is TRBV27, with no clear D. V shed 6 bases and J shed 5 bases, with 17 bases lying between them. The CDR3 runs 16 residues. Germline-derived CDR1 and CDR2 are MNHEY and SMNVEV (reference sequence). CDR3 DNA sequence: TGTGCCAGCAGGCCCGGCCGGGTAGGGAATAATTCACCCCTCCACTTT. Amino acid sequence: CASRPGRVGNNSPLHF.

This clone was seen just once. The gene calls are TRBV4-3 and TRBJ1-3; tentative D call: TRBD1 (5 bases). The CDR3 loop spans 16 amino acids. Germline CDR1 LGHNA, CDR2 YSLEER. Trimming took off 0 bases at V and 1 base at J, with 10 bases between the two ends. The CDR3, as DNA: TGCGCCAGCAGCCAAGATGGGGGTCTTTCTGGAAACACCATATATTTT. Amino acids: CASSQDGGLSGNTIYF.

The sample holds one count of this clone. The chain joins TRBV7-9 to TRBJ2-7, with 9 bases identical to TRBD2. Germline CDR1 and CDR2: SEHNR and FQNEAQ (reference sequence). The CDR3 contains 15 residues. V was clipped by 5 bases and J by 1 base; unmatched bases: 6. CDR3 nucleotides: TGTGCCAGCAGCCACAGACTAGCGGAGTCCTACGAGCAGTACTTC. Amino acids: CASSHRLAESYEQYF.

The rearrangement uses TRBV7-9 and TRBJ1-5, with 8 nucleotides matching TRBD1. The CDR3 has 16 amino acids. From germline, CDR1 is SEHNR and CDR2 FQNEAQ (reference sequence). Unmatched junction bases numbered 7, after V lost 5 bases and J lost 1 base. In DNA, the CDR3 is TGTGCCAGCAGCCCGCAGGGGGCCTTGAGCAATCAGCCCCAGCATTTT. Its translation is CASSPQGALSNQPQHF.

A single count supports this clone. This chain uses TRBV28 with TRBJ2-2, with D maybe TRBD1 (6 bases). V dropped 7 bases and J dropped 4 bases, with 25 bases sitting between them. Per the germline V gene, CDR1 is MDHEN and CDR2 is SYDVKM. The CDR3 sequence is 18 residues long. The CDR3 sequence: CASTYWGLGKMGTGELFF. CDR3 sequence (DNA): TGTGCCAGCACCTATTGGGGGCTAGGGAAAATGGGCACCGGGGAGCTGTTTTTT. The whole variable domain, remainder taken from reference TRBV28 and TRBJ2-2, is DVKVTQSSRYLVKRTGEKVFLECVQDMDHENMFWYRQDPGLGLRLIYFSYDVKMKEKGDIPEGYSVSREKKERFSLILESASTNQTSMYLCASTYWGLGKMGTGELFFGEGSRLTVL.